This TCR beta chain was identified in a study of cytomegalovirus exposure and HLA in healthy donors. About the research overall: Around 87 million unique TCRs, all from HLA-typed donors, were included in an early release of the data.

The PCR ran on 60 Vbeta and 13 Jbeta primers. Produced via immunoSEQ multiplex PCR; TCRdb's table is partial and in-frame only. The repertoire holds hundreds of thousands of clones, with 85% to 90% as singletons. With V trimmed by 4 bases and J by 6 bases, 6 bases remained unmatched. Germline lookup yields CDR1 GTSNPN and CDR2 SVGIG (reference sequence). The CDR3 has 13 amino acids. The rearrangement links TRBV30 to TRBJ1-2, with TRBD1 identical over 9 bases. The receptor was derived from a woman between 18 and 29 years old in good health and CMV-seronegative. Sequencing was performed on PBMCs. CDR3 protein: CAWTLRQGDGYTF. CDR3 coding DNA: TGTGCCTGGACCCTCCGACAGGGGGATGGCTACACCTTC. Filled out from reference TRBV30 and TRBJ1-2, the complete variable domain reads SQTIHQWPATLVQPVGSPLSLECTVEGTSNPNLYWYRQAAGRGLQLLFYSVGIGQISSEVPQNLSASRPQDRQFILSSKKLLLSDSGFYLCAWTLRQGDGYTFGSGTRLTVV.